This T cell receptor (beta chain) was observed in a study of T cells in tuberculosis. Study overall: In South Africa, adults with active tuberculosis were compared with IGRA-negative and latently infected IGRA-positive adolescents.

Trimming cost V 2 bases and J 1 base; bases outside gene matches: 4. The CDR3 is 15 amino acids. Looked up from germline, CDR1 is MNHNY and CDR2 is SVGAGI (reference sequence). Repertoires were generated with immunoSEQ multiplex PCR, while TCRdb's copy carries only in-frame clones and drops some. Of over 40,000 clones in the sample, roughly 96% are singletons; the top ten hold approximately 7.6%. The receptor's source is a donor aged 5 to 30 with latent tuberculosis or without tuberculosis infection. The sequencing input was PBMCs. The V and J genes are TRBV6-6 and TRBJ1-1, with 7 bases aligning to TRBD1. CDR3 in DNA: TGTGCCAGCAGTTACGAGGGGGCAGGGAACACTGAAGCTTTCTTT. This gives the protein CASSYEGAGNTEAFF.